This TCR beta chain is from a study of blood T cell repertoires in COVID-19. About the research overall: The samples span acute and convalescent COVID-19 from the United States, Italy and Spain.

The germline CDR1 and CDR2 sequences are MDHEN and SYDVKM. The CDR3 totals 13 residues. Trimming took off 2 bases at V and 7 bases at J, with 6 bases between the two ends. With respect to this clone: Other DNA sequences in the same sample also yield this CDR3.

Clones were sequenced by immunoSEQ multiplex PCR, and TCRdb holds only the in-frame ones, with some missing. Of roughly 350,000 clones listed, about 85% are singletons. J is TRBJ1-6 and V is TRBV28; D unclear. This clonotype was sampled from a woman aged 18-29 years with acute or convalescent COVID-19. The material sequenced was peripheral blood. The CDR3 nucleotides read TGTGCCAGCAGTTTAGGTCAGAATTCACCCCTCCACTTT. Its translation is CASSLGQNSPLHF. The whole variable domain, filled in from reference TRBV28 and TRBJ1-6, reads DVKVTQSSRYLVKRTGEKVFLECVQDMDHENMFWYRQDPGLGLRLIYFSYDVKMKEKGDIPEGYSVSREKKERFSLILESASTNQTSMYLCASSLGQNSPLHFGNGTRLTVT.